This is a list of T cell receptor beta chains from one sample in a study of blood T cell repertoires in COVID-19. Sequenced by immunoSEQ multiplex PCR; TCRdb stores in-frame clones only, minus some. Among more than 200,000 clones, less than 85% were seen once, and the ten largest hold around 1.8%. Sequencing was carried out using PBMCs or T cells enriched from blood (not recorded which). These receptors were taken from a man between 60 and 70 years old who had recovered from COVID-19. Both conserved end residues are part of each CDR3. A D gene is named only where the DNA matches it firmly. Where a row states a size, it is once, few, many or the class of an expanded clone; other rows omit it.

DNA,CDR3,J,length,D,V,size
TGTGCCAGCAGCCCCGGACAGGGGGCGACTGGAAACACCATATATTTT,CASSPGQGATGNTIYF,TRBJ1-3,16,TRBD1,TRBV7-9,-
TGTGCCAGCAGTGCCCGGGGGATCACTGAAGCTTTCTTT,CASSARGITEAFF,TRBJ1-1,13,-,TRBV25-1,-
TGTGCCAGCAGCGCGGGACAGTACACCGGGGAGCTGTTTTTT,CASSAGQYTGELFF,TRBJ2-2,14,-,TRBV14,-
TGTGCCAGCACCCGGGGGGGACTCACAGATACGCAGTATTTT,CASTRGGLTDTQYF,TRBJ2-3,14,TRBD2,TRBV3-1/TRBV3-2,-
TGTGCCACCCTCCCGGACAGGGATTTTGGCTACACCTTC,CATLPDRDFGYTF,TRBJ1-2,13,TRBD1,TRBV7-9,-
TGTGCCAGCAGCTTAGGGACCCACTCCGCGGGGGGTAGGGATACGCAGTATTTT,CASSLGTHSAGGRDTQYF,TRBJ2-3,18,TRBD2,TRBV11-2,-
TGCGCCAGCAGCCAACTCCGGACTAGCAATGAGCAGTTCTTC,CASSQLRTSNEQFF,TRBJ2-1,14,TRBD2,TRBV4-3,-
TGCGCCAGCAGCCCCTGGACAGGGTTTTACGAGCAGTACTTC,CASSPWTGFYEQYF,TRBJ2-7,14,TRBD1,TRBV5-1,-
TGTGCCAGGGGGGGGAACACCGGGGAGCTGTTTTTT,CARGGNTGELFF,TRBJ2-2,12,-,TRBV19,-
TGCGCCAGCAGCCAAGCTTACAGGTCCCACGAGCAGTACTTC,CASSQAYRSHEQYF,TRBJ2-7,14,-,TRBV4-3,-
TGTGCCAGCAGCTTAGATGGCAGGGACACCGGGGAGCTGTTTTTT,CASSLDGRDTGELFF,TRBJ2-2,15,-,TRBV11-3,-
TGTGCCAGCTCACCACGTCCGGGTTGGCCTAATGAAAAACTGTTTTTT,CASSPRPGWPNEKLFF,TRBJ1-4,16,-,TRBV18,-
TGTGCCAGCAGTGAAAGGACAGGGCTCTCCTTGGGAGCTTTCTTT,CASSERTGLSLGAFF,TRBJ1-1,15,TRBD1,TRBV6-1,-
TGTGCCAGCAGCCAAGGACAGGGGTATAATGAAAAACTGTTTTTT,CASSQGQGYNEKLFF,TRBJ1-4,15,TRBD1,TRBV6-5,-
TGTGCCAGCTCACGCGACAGGGGGCCCACTGAAGCTTTCTTT,CASSRDRGPTEAFF,TRBJ1-1,14,TRBD1,TRBV18,-
TGCAGCGTTGGGACAGGGGGTTGGGGCTACACCTTC,CSVGTGGWGYTF,TRBJ1-2,12,TRBD1,TRBV29-1,few
TGTGCCAGCAGTTACCTACGGGACAGGAACACTGAAGCTTTCTTT,CASSYLRDRNTEAFF,TRBJ1-1,15,TRBD1,TRBV6-6,few
TGTGCCAGTAGCGTAGACAGTCGCTCTGGAAACACCATATATTTT,CASSVDSRSGNTIYF,TRBJ1-3,15,-,TRBV19,-
TGTGCCAGCAGCCCGACCGCGGGACAGGGGAATTCCTACGAGCAGTACTTC,CASSPTAGQGNSYEQYF,TRBJ2-7,17,TRBD1,TRBV6-2/TRBV6-3,-
TGTGCCAGCAGCTTGGCCGAGAGGGAGTGGGTCAATGAGCAGTTCTTC,CASSLAEREWVNEQFF,TRBJ2-1,16,-,TRBV5-4,-
TGTGCCAGCAGTGCCGCTAGAGTGGAGCAGTATTTT,CASSAARVEQYF,TRBJ2-3,12,-,TRBV6-2/TRBV6-3,-
TGTGCCAGCAGCTCAGGGGGTGGTGAGCAGTTCTTC,CASSSGGGEQFF,TRBJ2-1,12,TRBD1,TRBV11-2,-